These 23 T cell receptor beta chains were sequenced from one sample in a study of OX40 agonist ivuxolimab in advanced cancers. Receptors were amplified or captured by the immunoSEQ multiplex PCR assay. The clones in this table, taken by TCRdb from immuneACCESS, are in-frame only. Not every clone is retained; where verified, under half of the shortfall comes from an unresolved V gene, and the cause of the rest is unknown. The sample includes about 20,000 clones, with 75% to 95% observed a single time. The top ten clones comprise 50% to 65% of the sample. The sequencing here drew on CD4+ or CD8+ T cells sorted from blood, taken in a trial of the OX40 agonist ivuxolimab. The receptors were sampled from an adult with an advanced solid tumor such as melanoma, head and neck, liver or kidney cancer.

The V gene is TRBV7-6, the J gene TRBJ2-7, with TRBD1 matching 12 bases. The V gene end was trimmed by 3 bases and the J gene end by 2 bases; junction bases not matched to a gene: 14. The CDR3 has 19 residues. CDR1 and CDR2 (germline): SGHVS, FNYEAQ. In DNA, the CDR3 is TGTGCCAGCAGCTTCGGACCCGGGACAGGGGGCTTGGGGGCCTACGAGCAGTACTTC. The encoded protein is CASSFGPGTGGLGAYEQYF.

This chain links TRBV4-1 with TRBJ1-1, with D uncertain. Trimming stripped 5 bases from V and 2 bases from J, with 15 bases between. CDR1 and CDR2 from the germline V gene are MGHRA and YSYEKL. CDR3 length equals 15 residues. CDR3 residues: CASSERAGQNTEAFF. The CDR3 DNA reads as TGCGCCAGCAGCGAACGGGCTGGGCAAAACACTGAAGCTTTCTTT.

The chain couples TRBV29-1 to TRBJ1-1; D remains ambiguous. The CDR3 is 15 amino acids. Germline-derived CDR1 and CDR2 are SQVTM and ANQGSEA. V shed 1 base and J shed 0 bases, with 12 bases lying between them. CDR3 region: CSVEGEVSMNTEAFF. The CDR3 bases are TGCAGCGTTGAAGGGGAGGTAAGCATGAACACTGAAGCTTTCTTT.

This clone was detected only a few times. V usage is TRBV27 and J usage is TRBJ1-1; no reliable D call. CDR1 and CDR2 from the germline V gene are MNHEY and SMNVEV (reference sequence). The CDR3 spans 15 residues. The ends were cut back, 1 base at V and 3 bases at J, with 12 bases in the middle. CDR3 DNA: TGTGCCAGCAGTTTATTGTCGGGCAGAGACACTGAAGCTTTCTTT. Translation gives CASSLLSGRDTEAFF.

This clone appeared a single time. This chain links TRBV4-1 with TRBJ2-7; D is perhaps TRBD1 (6 bases). The CDR3 is made up of 14 amino acids. Deletions cut 3 bases from V and 1 base from J, with 10 bases between. Germline V gene lookup returns CDR1 MGHRA and CDR2 YSYEKL. CDR3 nucleotide sequence: TGCGCCAGCAGCCACCCAGGGGCTTCCTACGAGCAGTACTTC. Protein product: CASSHPGASYEQYF.

J is TRBJ1-5 and V is TRBV19; D remains ambiguous. Trimming shortened V by 3 bases and J by 4 bases, and 13 bases separated the two germline ends. CDR1 and CDR2 (germline): LNHDA, SQIVND (reference sequence). The CDR3 covers 15 residues. CDR3 protein: CASSMGVSLNQPQHF. DNA for the CDR3: TGTGCCAGTAGTATGGGAGTGTCTCTAAATCAGCCCCAGCATTTT.

The chain couples TRBV12-5 to TRBJ1-1, with a weak D call TRBD1 (6 bases). Between the trimmed V and J ends, which lost 7 bases and 3 bases, there was a span of 12 bases. This CDR3 contains 13 residues. Looked up from germline, CDR1 is LGHNT and CDR2 is FRNRAP. The CDR3 DNA reads as TGTGCTAGTGCGTTCGGGGGCCACACTGAAGCTTTCTTT. Amino acids: CASAFGGHTEAFF. The whole variable domain, remainder taken from reference TRBV12-5 and TRBJ1-1, is DARVTQTPRHKVTEMGQEVTMRCQPILGHNTVFWYRQTMMQGLELLAYFRNRAPLDDSGMPKDRFSAEMPDATLATLKIQPSEPRDSAVYFCASAFGGHTEAFFGQGTRLTVV.

J is TRBJ2-7 and V is TRBV27, with D maybe TRBD1 (7 bases). CDR1 and CDR2 from the germline V gene are MNHEY and SMNVEV (reference sequence). The CDR3 is 13 amino acids. V was pared by 4 bases and J by 2 bases, with 9 bases between. CDR3 protein: CASSSGGPYEQYF. In nucleotides, the CDR3 is TGTGCCAGCAGTTCAGGGGGGCCCTACGAGCAGTACTTC.

The chain links TRBV27 to TRBJ1-5; 10 nucleotides align to TRBD1. Germline-derived CDR1 and CDR2 are MNHEY and SMNVEV (reference sequence). There are 14 residues in the CDR3. The V and J ends lost 6 bases and 4 bases, in that order; junction bases with no gene match: 3. The DNA for the CDR3 is TGTGCCAGCAGGACAGGGGGCATGAATCAGCCCCAGCATTTT. Protein sequence: CASRTGGMNQPQHF.

V and J are TRBV5-4 and TRBJ2-3, with a tentative D call TRBD2 (5 bases). The germline V and J ends were trimmed by 4 bases and 3 bases, with 12 bases remaining between them. The CDR3 is 14 amino acids. CDR1 SGHNT and CDR2 YYREEE come from the germline V gene (reference sequence). CDR3: CASSGEWGTDTQYF. The CDR3 region has the DNA TGTGCCAGCAGCGGGGAGTGGGGAACAGATACGCAGTATTTT.

This clone was seen only once. The chain links TRBV5-5 to TRBJ1-1; D gene uncertain. The CDR3 is 13 residues long. Germline CDR1 reads SGHKS; CDR2 reads YYEKEE (reference sequence). The V gene lost 0 bases and the J gene lost 8 bases, with 11 bases spanning the gap. This chain's CDR3 is CASSLGLRPEAFF. CDR3 in DNA: TGTGCCAGCAGCTTGGGGTTGAGACCAGAAGCTTTCTTT.

The V call is TRBV6-1, the J call TRBJ1-1, with D hard to call. V was shortened by 8 bases and J by 1 base, with 11 bases between the two germline ends. Per germline, CDR1 MNHNS and CDR2 SASEGT. The CDR3 sequence is 13 residues long. In DNA form, the CDR3 reads TGTGCCAGCCAAGCCGGGAGGAACACTGAAGCTTTCTTT. This encodes CASQAGRNTEAFF.

A single count supports this clone. V is TRBV5-1 and J is TRBJ2-2; 7 positions agree with TRBD1. Germline CDR1 is SGHRS and CDR2 is YFSETQ. This CDR3 has 17 residues. V shed 6 bases, J shed 0 bases, and the junction held 11 bases outside the gene matches. DNA for the CDR3: TGCGCCAGCATGCTTGGACCGGGACAGACGAACACCGGGGAGCTGTTTTTT. It translates to CASMLGPGQTNTGELFF.

The count of this clone is one. The chain combines TRBV6-1 with TRBJ2-7, with 7 positions matching TRBD1. With V trimmed by 4 bases and J by 6 bases, 12 bases remained unmatched. The germline CDR1 and CDR2 sequences are MNHNS and SASEGT. The CDR3 has 15 residues. For the CDR3, the DNA is TGTGCCAGCAGTGGGCCGGGACAGAGGTATGGCGAGCAGTACTTC. Protein sequence: CASSGPGQRYGEQYF.

This clone qualifies as large. The chain is built from TRBV7-2 and TRBJ2-5; D remains unclear. CDR1 and CDR2 from the germline V gene are SGHTA and FQGNSA. The CDR3 runs to 14 residues. Trimming left V 2 bases short and J 5 bases short, with 12 bases between. The CDR3, as DNA: TGTGCCAGCAGCTTAAGCCAAATGTGGGAGACCCAGTACTTC. Its protein product is CASSLSQMWETQYF.

The chain is built from TRBV15 and TRBJ2-7; perhaps TRBD2 as D (6 bases). The germline V gene encodes CDR1 LNHNV and CDR2 YYDKDF (reference sequence). V lost 5 bases to trimming and J lost 3 bases, with 20 bases between them. The CDR3 extends over 16 amino acids. The CDR3 DNA follows: TGTGCCACCAGCCAGGACCGGGACTCTTCCCTCTACGAGCAGTACTTC. Amino acids: CATSQDRDSSLYEQYF.

The V call is TRBV5-4, the J call TRBJ2-5; 7 positions agree with TRBD1. V was clipped by 4 bases and J by 5 bases; unmatched bases: 14. Germline values: CDR1 SGHNT, CDR2 YYREEE (reference sequence). The CDR3 consists of 16 residues. CDR3 sequence reads: CASSIGTDPGGETQYF. The DNA for the CDR3 is TGTGCCAGCAGCATAGGGACAGACCCTGGCGGGGAGACCCAGTACTTC.

The chain employs TRBV4-1 and TRBJ2-5; 11 positions agree with TRBD1. Germline V CDR1 and CDR2: MGHRA, YSYEKL. V lost 0 bases and J lost 4; bases outside the gene matches: 7. The CDR3 is 17 amino acids. The CDR3 region is CASSQDRGQGVLETQYF. CDR3 nucleotide sequence: TGCGCCAGCAGCCAAGATCGGGGACAGGGGGTTCTAGAGACCCAGTACTTC.

The chain couples TRBV11-3 to TRBJ2-1, with 7 bases that match TRBD1. The CDR3 contains 15 residues. The J segment lost 2 bases and the V segment lost 5 bases, leaving 6 bases of the junction unmatched. Germline values: CDR1 SGHNT, CDR2 YENEEA. The CDR3 is CASSPRQGTYNEQFF. The CDR3, as DNA: TGTGCCAGCAGCCCCCGACAGGGAACCTACAATGAGCAGTTCTTC.

The chain couples TRBV4-1 to TRBJ2-1; 13 nucleotides align to TRBD2. The CDR3 has 18 amino acids. The J segment lost 7 bases and the V segment lost 1 base, leaving 10 bases of the junction unmatched. Germline lookup yields CDR1 MGHRA and CDR2 YSYEKL. CDR3 protein: CASSQVLSSTSGGNEQFF. For the CDR3, the DNA is TGCGCCAGCAGCCAAGTTTTGTCTTCGACTAGCGGGGGGAATGAGCAGTTCTTC.

The chain employs TRBV5-4 and TRBJ2-7, with D unclear. V gave up 1 base and J gave up 7 bases, with 15 bases separating them. Germline V gene lookup returns CDR1 SGHNT and CDR2 YYREEE (reference sequence). The CDR3 contains 14 residues. The DNA for the CDR3 is TGTGCCAGCAGCTTGAGTGGCAGCGCTATAGAGCAGTACTTC. Translation gives CASSLSGSAIEQYF.

The chain employs TRBV7-2 and TRBJ2-3; D possibly uses TRBD1 or TRBD2 (5 bases each). CDR3 size: 16 residues. The germline V gene encodes CDR1 SGHTA and CDR2 FQGNSA. Trimming stripped 1 base from V and 6 bases from J, with 17 bases between. DNA for the CDR3: TGTGCCAGCAGCTTAGAAGGGCAGGGAGAGGGGGATACGCAGTATTTT. Translated, it gives CASSLEGQGEGDTQYF.

The rearrangement uses TRBV21-1 and TRBJ1-2. TRBV21-1 is described as a pseudogene. The CDR3 is 11 amino acids. As DNA, the CDR3 is TGTGCCAGCAACCCTTTAGGGCAGGACACCTTC. Protein: CASNPLGQDTF.